This entry lists 8 T cell receptor beta chains sequenced from one sample in a study of cytomegalovirus exposure and HLA in healthy donors. Primers: 60 Vbeta forward and 13 Jbeta reverse. The table came from immunoSEQ multiplex PCR; TCRdb's copy has only in-frame clones and leaves some out. This sample's table has more than 140,000 clones. The sequenced material came from PBMCs. Receptors originate from a young woman in good health and CMV-seronegative.

The chain joins TRBV11-3 to TRBJ1-1; D is undetermined. The CDR3 runs to 14 residues. Trimming removed 5 bases at V and 6 bases at J, with 16 bases between. CDR1 is SGHNT and CDR2 is YENEEA in the germline V gene. The DNA of the CDR3 is TGTGCCAGCAGCAAACGGGTGGAGAGGCCTGAAGCTTTCTTT. The encoded protein is CASSKRVERPEAFF.

The chain combines TRBV6-1 with TRBJ2-5, with TRBD1 identical over 7 bases. This CDR3 has 15 residues. With 1 base clipped from V and 1 base from J, the junction kept 3 bases outside the gene matches. Germline V CDR1 and CDR2: MNHNS, SASEGT. Here the CDR3 reads CASSEGGTAQETQYF. The DNA of the CDR3 is TGTGCCAGCAGTGAAGGGGGGACAGCCCAAGAGACCCAGTACTTC.

V gene TRBV7-9 combines with J gene TRBJ1-4; D ambiguous. CDR3 length: 14 residues. Germline assignment: CDR1 SEHNR and CDR2 FQNEAQ (reference sequence). V shed 3 bases and J shed 11 bases, with 16 bases lying between them. The CDR3 loop is CASSLGAIGPKLFF. The CDR3 DNA reads as TGTGCCAGCAGCTTGGGAGCGATCGGGCCCAAACTGTTTTTT.

J is TRBJ2-1 and V is TRBV6-6, with 10 bases identical to TRBD1. The CDR3 sequence is 15 residues long. CDR1 is MNHNY and CDR2 is SVGAGI in the germline V gene (reference sequence). V shed 0 bases, J shed 8 bases, and the junction held 4 bases outside the gene matches. The DNA for the CDR3 is TGTGCCAGCAGTTACTCAAGGGACAGGGGCGATGAGCAGTTCTTC. The encoded protein is CASSYSRDRGDEQFF.

The chain recombines TRBV5-4 with TRBJ2-5; TRBD1 matches 7 bases. V dropped 7 bases and J dropped 1; count of bases not matched to a gene: 7. Germline CDR1 SGHNT, CDR2 YYREEE (reference sequence). The CDR3 consists of 14 residues. CDR3 in DNA: TGTGCCAGCTGCGAGGGACAGCGCCAAGAGACCCAGTACTTC. It translates to CASCEGQRQETQYF.

V is TRBV30 and J is TRBJ2-3, with D possibly being TRBD2 (6 bases). The ends were cut back, 4 bases at V and 6 bases at J, with 17 bases in the middle. Germline-derived CDR1 and CDR2 are GTSNPN and SVGIG (reference sequence). The CDR3 runs to 14 residues. The CDR3 loop is CAWKVGSLVDTQYF. CDR3 nucleotides: TGTGCCTGGAAGGTCGGGAGCTTGGTTGATACGCAGTATTTT.

This chain uses TRBV4-2 with TRBJ2-1; TRBD1 matches 7 bases. The CDR3 length is 13 residues. Germline values: CDR1 LGHNA, CDR2 YNFKEQ. V lost 1 base to trimming and J lost 11 bases; unmatched junction nucleotides: 5. The CDR3 region has the DNA TGTGCCAGCAGCCAAGCTAGACAGGGACAGCAGTTCTTC. Translation gives CASSQARQGQQFF.

V gene TRBV28 combines with J gene TRBJ1-3; D is perhaps TRBD1 (6 bases). Germline V gene lookup returns CDR1 MDHEN and CDR2 SYDVKM. This CDR3 has 14 amino acids. Trimming took off 8 bases at V and 0 bases at J, with 11 bases between the two ends. In nucleotides, the CDR3 is TGTGCCAGCCTTCACAGGGACTCTGGAAACACCATATATTTT. Amino acids: CASLHRDSGNTIYF. The variable domain in full, completed from reference TRBV28 and TRBJ1-3, reads DVKVTQSSRYLVKRTGEKVFLECVQDMDHENMFWYRQDPGLGLRLIYFSYDVKMKEKGDIPEGYSVSREKKERFSLILESASTNQTSMYLCASLHRDSGNTIYFGEGSWLTVV.